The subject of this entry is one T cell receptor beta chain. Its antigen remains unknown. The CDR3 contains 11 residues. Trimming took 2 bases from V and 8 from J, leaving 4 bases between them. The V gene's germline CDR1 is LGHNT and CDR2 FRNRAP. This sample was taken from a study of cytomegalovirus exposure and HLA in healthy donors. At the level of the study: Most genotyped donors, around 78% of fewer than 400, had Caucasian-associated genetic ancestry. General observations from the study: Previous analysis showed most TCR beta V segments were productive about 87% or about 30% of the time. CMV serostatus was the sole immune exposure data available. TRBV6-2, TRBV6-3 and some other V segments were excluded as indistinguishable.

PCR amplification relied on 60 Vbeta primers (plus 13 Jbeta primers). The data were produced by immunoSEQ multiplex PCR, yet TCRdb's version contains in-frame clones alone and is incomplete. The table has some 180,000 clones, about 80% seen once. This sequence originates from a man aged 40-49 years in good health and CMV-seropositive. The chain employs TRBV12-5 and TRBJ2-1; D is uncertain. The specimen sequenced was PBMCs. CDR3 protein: CASGLLYEQFF. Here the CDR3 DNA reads TGTGCTAGTGGTTTGCTCTATGAGCAGTTCTTC.